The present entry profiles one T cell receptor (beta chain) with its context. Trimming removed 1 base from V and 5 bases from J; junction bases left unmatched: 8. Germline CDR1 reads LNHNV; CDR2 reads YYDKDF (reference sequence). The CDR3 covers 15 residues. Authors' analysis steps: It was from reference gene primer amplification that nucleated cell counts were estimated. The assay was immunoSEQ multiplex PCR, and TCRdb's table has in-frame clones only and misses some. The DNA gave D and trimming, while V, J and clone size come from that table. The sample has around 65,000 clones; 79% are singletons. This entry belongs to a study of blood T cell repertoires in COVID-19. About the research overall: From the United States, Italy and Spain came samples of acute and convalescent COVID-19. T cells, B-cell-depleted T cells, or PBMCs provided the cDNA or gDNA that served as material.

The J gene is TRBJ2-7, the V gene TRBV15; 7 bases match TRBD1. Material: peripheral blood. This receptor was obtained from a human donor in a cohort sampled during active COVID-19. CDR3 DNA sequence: TGTGCCACCAGCAGAGGGGGGACACAGGGGCACGAGCAGTACTTC. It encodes CATSRGGTQGHEQYF.